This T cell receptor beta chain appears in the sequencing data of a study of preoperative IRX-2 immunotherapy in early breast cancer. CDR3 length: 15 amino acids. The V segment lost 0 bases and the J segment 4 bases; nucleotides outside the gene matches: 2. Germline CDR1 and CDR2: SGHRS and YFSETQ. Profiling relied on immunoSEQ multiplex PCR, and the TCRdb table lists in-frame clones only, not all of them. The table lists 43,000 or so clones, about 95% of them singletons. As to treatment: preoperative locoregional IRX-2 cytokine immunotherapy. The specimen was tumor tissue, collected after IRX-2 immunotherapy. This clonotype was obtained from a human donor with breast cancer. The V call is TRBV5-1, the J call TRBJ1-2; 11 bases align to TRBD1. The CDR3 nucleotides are TGCGCCAGCAGCTTGGAAGGGACAGGGGGCTATGGCTACACCTTC. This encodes CASSLEGTGGYGYTF.